The clone carrying this TCR beta chain was counted a few times. The CDR3 sequence is 17 residues long. Germline-derived CDR1 and CDR2 are SGHTS and YDEGEE. The ends lost 4 bases at V and 7 bases at J; junction bases unmatched: 18. Preparation of the TCRbeta library used unique molecular identifiers. MiXCR, applied by TCRdb to the PCR reads, yields one record per CDR3 protein. The data hold around 600,000 distinct CDR3 sequences, with roughly a tenth observed a single time. The data belong to a study of T-cell reconstitution after alpha-beta-depleted transplantation in children. The clonotype comes from a human donor who donated a stem cell graft to a child with acute myeloid leukemia. The chain recombines TRBV5-8 with TRBJ1-2; TRBD1 aligns across 8 bases. The sample in question was PBMCs from the stem cell graft donor, obtained from the stem cell graft. The CDR3 region has the DNA TGTGCCAGCAGCCAACTGACAGGGGAAATCCCCTCCTTTGGCTACACCTTC. This gives the protein CASSQLTGEIPSFGYTF.